The subject of this entry is one T cell receptor (beta chain). Authors' analysis steps: Reference gene primer amplification gave estimated nucleated cell counts. Data came from immunoSEQ multiplex PCR; TCRdb stores just in-frame clones and leaves some out. V and J calls plus clone size are reproduced from that table; the DNA served to infer D and trimming. This sample has around 130,000 clones, with almost 85% found just once. The CDR3 has 18 amino acids. Germline V CDR1 and CDR2: SGHRS, YFSETQ. V lost 0 bases to trimming and J lost 3 bases; unmatched junction nucleotides: 12. The data stem from a study of blood T cell repertoires in COVID-19. Study-wide context: Researchers got acute and convalescent COVID-19 samples from the United States, Italy and Spain. Sources were T cells, B-cell-depleted T cells, or PBMCs; the material itself was cDNA or gDNA.

Sequencing input: peripheral blood. The TCR was taken from a man in his sixties with acute or convalescent COVID-19. J is TRBJ2-3 and V is TRBV5-1, with TRBD2 matching 8 bases. CDR3 in DNA: TGCGCCAGCAGCTTGGACCCCCCGGGACTAGGGATGACAGATACGCAGTATTTT. This encodes CASSLDPPGLGMTDTQYF.